These T cell receptor beta chains were read from a single sample in a study of TIL therapy for anti-PD-1-resistant metastatic lung cancer. Profiled with immunoSEQ multiplex PCR; TCRdb holds only in-frame clones, not every one. Among some 16,000 clones listed, about 68% were seen once. The material was blood, obtained at baseline. Receptors were obtained from a person between 30 and 79 years old with non-small cell lung cancer. Each CDR3 is given with its conserved first and last residue. Fields, in order: D gene, V gene, clone size, J gene, CDR3 protein, CDR3 DNA. A D gene is named only where the DNA matches it firmly. Size is omitted from some rows. Given values are once, few, many or a class for expanded clones.

NA	TRBV10-3	NA	TRBJ2-2	CAITRGEDTGELFF	TGTGCCATCACCAGGGGTGAGGACACCGGGGAGCTGTTTTTT
NA	TRBV23-1	NA	TRBJ1-1	CASSQSGSRWTEAFF	TGCGCCAGCAGTCAATCTGGGAGCCGCTGGACTGAAGCTTTCTTT
TRBD1	TRBV19	NA	TRBJ2-7	CASSTAGTGTYEQYF	TGTGCCAGTAGTACGGCCGGGACAGGGACCTACGAGCAGTACTTC
TRBD1	TRBV11-3	few	TRBJ2-2	CASGGDRGGDTGELFF	TGTGCCAGCGGGGGTGACAGGGGTGGGGACACCGGGGAGCTGTTTTTT
NA	TRBV6-5	NA	TRBJ1-2	CASSYYGIGGYGYTF	TGTGCCAGCAGTTACTATGGAATAGGCGGCTATGGCTACACCTTC
TRBD1	TRBV11-1	NA	TRBJ1-2	CASSLSGQGPYGYTF	TGTGCCAGCAGCTTAAGCGGACAGGGTCCCTATGGCTACACCTTC
TRBD1	TRBV5-6	NA	TRBJ1-4	CASSLAGGQGTGEKLFF	TGTGCCAGCAGCTTGGCCGGGGGACAGGGGACGGGTGAAAAACTGTTTTTT
NA	TRBV29-1	NA	TRBJ1-2	CSAKDTADPYGYTF	TGCAGCGCTAAGGACACCGCTGATCCCTATGGCTACACCTTC
NA	TRBV7-9	few	TRBJ1-1	CASSLSIGMNTEAFF	TGTGCCAGCAGCTTAAGTATCGGTATGAACACTGAAGCTTTCTTT
TRBD1	TRBV2	NA	TRBJ1-5	CASSADSGGQPQHF	TGTGCCAGCAGTGCGGATTCAGGGGGTCAGCCCCAGCATTTT
TRBD2	TRBV7-9	NA	TRBJ2-2	CASSWGLAVTGELFF	TGTGCCAGCAGCTGGGGACTAGCGGTCACCGGGGAGCTGTTTTTT
NA	TRBV4-1	NA	TRBJ2-7	CASSQDQGRPYEQYF	TGCGCCAGCAGCCAAGATCAGGGCAGACCATACGAGCAGTACTTC
NA	TRBV11-2	NA	TRBJ1-2	CASSLAAGYGYTF	TGTGCCAGCAGCTTAGCCGCAGGGTATGGCTACACCTTC
NA	TRBV9	NA	TRBJ2-3	CASSVDGDTTDTQYF	TGTGCCAGCAGCGTAGACGGGGATACAACAGATACGCAGTATTTT
NA	TRBV6-4	NA	TRBJ2-3	CASSDNRGGGTDTQYF	TGTGCCAGCAGTGACAACAGGGGGGGAGGCACAGATACGCAGTATTTT
NA	TRBV29-1	once	TRBJ2-3	CSVEDRVGGVTDTQYF	TGCAGCGTTGAAGATAGGGTAGGGGGGGTCACAGATACGCAGTATTTT